A selection of T cell receptor beta chains follows, all from one sample in a study of patients and donors after allogeneic stem cell transplantation. TCRdb independently ran MiXCR on the RT-PCR reads; one entry per CDR3 protein. Altogether 410,000 or so distinct CDR3 sequences are present, roughly 17% being singletons, with the ten largest covering less than 8.5%. Sequencing was done on a sample of blood, either unsorted or a sorted T cell fraction (not recorded which). The receptors stem from a human donor who was either an allogeneic HSCT recipient or a stem cell or donor lymphocyte infusion donor (not recorded which). It is not recorded whose cells these are; they may come from a transplant donor. The conserved cysteine and the conserved F or W are not part of the CDR3 here. D genes are given only for firm matches.

v_gene: TRBV5-1; j_gene: TRBJ1-1; d_gene: TRBD1; CDR3aa: ASSLDRGRPEAF
v_gene: TRBV12-3/TRBV12-4; j_gene: TRBJ1-5; d_gene: TRBD1; CDR3aa: ASSLAGTGSNQPQH
v_gene: TRBV18; j_gene: TRBJ2-7; d_gene: NA; CDR3aa: ASSIGSPAYEQY
v_gene: TRBV12-3/TRBV12-4; j_gene: TRBJ2-7; d_gene: NA; CDR3aa: ASSSRTPSQQY
v_gene: TRBV18; j_gene: TRBJ1-1; d_gene: NA; CDR3aa: ASSPDVNTEAF
v_gene: TRBV7-6; j_gene: TRBJ1-6; d_gene: NA; CDR3aa: ASSFKQVNSPLH
v_gene: TRBV2; j_gene: TRBJ2-3; d_gene: NA; CDR3aa: ASSPVLGRWDTQY
v_gene: TRBV12-3/TRBV12-4; j_gene: TRBJ1-1; d_gene: NA; CDR3aa: ASSWNLRTTEAF
v_gene: TRBV4-2; j_gene: TRBJ2-7; d_gene: TRBD2; CDR3aa: ASSQDFREGSYEQY
v_gene: TRBV2; j_gene: TRBJ2-4; d_gene: TRBD2; CDR3aa: ASTRGTSGGDIQY
v_gene: TRBV7-9; j_gene: TRBJ1-4; d_gene: TRBD1; CDR3aa: ASSAGTVGEKLF
v_gene: TRBV20-1; j_gene: TRBJ2-3; d_gene: NA; CDR3aa: SARSGATDTQY
v_gene: TRBV27; j_gene: TRBJ2-7; d_gene: TRBD2; CDR3aa: ASSSPILAGVREQY
v_gene: TRBV6-1; j_gene: TRBJ1-2; d_gene: NA; CDR3aa: ATRTGMKEGYT
v_gene: TRBV25-1; j_gene: TRBJ2-1; d_gene: NA; CDR3aa: ASSATKGIGYNEQF
v_gene: TRBV19; j_gene: TRBJ2-4; d_gene: NA; CDR3aa: ASRQIGLGKNIQY
v_gene: TRBV9; j_gene: TRBJ2-3; d_gene: TRBD2; CDR3aa: ASGGTSMDTQY
v_gene: TRBV5-1; j_gene: TRBJ2-7; d_gene: NA; CDR3aa: ASSYGQNSYEQY
v_gene: TRBV7-2; j_gene: TRBJ2-3; d_gene: NA; CDR3aa: ASSRRGPSGTDTQY
v_gene: TRBV18; j_gene: TRBJ2-1; d_gene: NA; CDR3aa: ASSPFTGLLNEQF
v_gene: TRBV5-5; j_gene: TRBJ1-1; d_gene: TRBD1; CDR3aa: ASSLEGATEAF
v_gene: TRBV9; j_gene: TRBJ1-2; d_gene: TRBD1; CDR3aa: ASSVVRDSLYGYT
v_gene: TRBV6-1; j_gene: TRBJ2-7; d_gene: TRBD2; CDR3aa: ASSNRVAGEQY
v_gene: TRBV7-9; j_gene: TRBJ1-1; d_gene: NA; CDR3aa: ASSLADSV
v_gene: TRBV29-1; j_gene: TRBJ2-6; d_gene: NA; CDR3aa: SVAGGTGQPGANVLT
v_gene: TRBV2; j_gene: TRBJ1-1; d_gene: NA; CDR3aa: ASRGKLSLLKAEAF
v_gene: TRBV11-2; j_gene: TRBJ1-2; d_gene: NA; CDR3aa: ASSLGESADYGYT
v_gene: TRBV5-1; j_gene: TRBJ1-1; d_gene: NA; CDR3aa: ASSLSLSLGDTEAF
v_gene: TRBV29-1; j_gene: TRBJ1-1; d_gene: NA; CDR3aa: SALGPMNTEAF
v_gene: TRBV19; j_gene: TRBJ1-3; d_gene: NA; CDR3aa: ASTSLGSGNTIY
v_gene: TRBV5-6; j_gene: TRBJ1-6; d_gene: NA; CDR3aa: ASSLGLKGAYNSPLH
v_gene: TRBV9; j_gene: TRBJ2-3; d_gene: NA; CDR3aa: ASSVAGRTDTQY
v_gene: TRBV30; j_gene: TRBJ2-7; d_gene: NA; CDR3aa: AWDRDTYEQY
v_gene: TRBV12-3/TRBV12-4; j_gene: TRBJ2-2; d_gene: TRBD2; CDR3aa: ASSQERGEDLGELF
v_gene: TRBV5-6; j_gene: TRBJ1-6; d_gene: TRBD1; CDR3aa: ASSYRGRSPLH
v_gene: TRBV5-1; j_gene: TRBJ2-3; d_gene: TRBD2; CDR3aa: ASSLETSVDTQY
v_gene: TRBV25-1; j_gene: TRBJ1-2; d_gene: TRBD1; CDR3aa: ASSRQGLTGYT
v_gene: TRBV2; j_gene: TRBJ2-2; d_gene: NA; CDR3aa: ASTQTGPRTGELF
v_gene: TRBV5-1; j_gene: TRBJ2-2; d_gene: TRBD1; CDR3aa: ASSGQGANTGELF
v_gene: TRBV4-2; j_gene: TRBJ1-2; d_gene: NA; CDR3aa: ASSLFLTGLYGYT
v_gene: TRBV20-1; j_gene: TRBJ2-1; d_gene: NA; CDR3aa: SARDPRESSYNEQF
v_gene: TRBV7-9; j_gene: TRBJ2-3; d_gene: NA; CDR3aa: ASSPWTVPGTQY
v_gene: TRBV4-3; j_gene: TRBJ2-2; d_gene: NA; CDR3aa: ASSPKGGGDAGELF
v_gene: TRBV4-2; j_gene: TRBJ1-3; d_gene: NA; CDR3aa: ASSQDILSSGNTIY